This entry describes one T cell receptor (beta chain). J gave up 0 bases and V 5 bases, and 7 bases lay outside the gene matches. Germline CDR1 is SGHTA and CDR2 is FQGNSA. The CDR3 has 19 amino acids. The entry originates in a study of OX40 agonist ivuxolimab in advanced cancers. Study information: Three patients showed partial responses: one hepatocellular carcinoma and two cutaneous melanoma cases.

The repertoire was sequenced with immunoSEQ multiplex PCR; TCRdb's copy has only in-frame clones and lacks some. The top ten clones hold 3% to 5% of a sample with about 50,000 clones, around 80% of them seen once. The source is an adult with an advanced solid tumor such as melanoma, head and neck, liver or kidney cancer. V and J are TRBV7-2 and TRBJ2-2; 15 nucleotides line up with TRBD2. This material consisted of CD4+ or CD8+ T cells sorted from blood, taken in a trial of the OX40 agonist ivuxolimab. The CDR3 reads CASSPRTSGGAANTGELFF. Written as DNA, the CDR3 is TGTGCCAGCAGCCCCAGGACTAGCGGGGGGGCCGCGAACACCGGGGAGCTGTTTTTT.